Each of the 28 T cell receptor beta chains below was sequenced from the same sample in a study of blood T cell repertoires in COVID-19 (TCRdb year 2020). Libraries came from the immunoSEQ multiplex PCR assay. TCRdb limited this immuneACCESS table to in-frame rearrangements with V and J called. A share of clones is missing; checked studies link under half to unresolved V genes, and the rest is unexplained. This sample comprises hundreds of thousands of clones, about 89% of them detected only once. The leading ten clones occupy approximately 3% of the sample. Sequencing used peripheral blood. The receptors were sampled from a woman in her twenties or thirties with COVID-19, enrolled during active disease.

V usage is TRBV3-1 (or the pseudogene TRBV3-2) and J usage is TRBJ2-1; D may be TRBD2 (6 bases). This CDR3 has 16 amino acids. CDR1 is LGHDT and CDR2 is YNNKEL in the germline V gene (reference sequence). The germline V and J ends were trimmed by 0 bases and 3 bases, with 12 bases remaining between them. CDR3 coding DNA: TGTGCCAGCAGCCAAGACACCGGGACTCGCTACAATGAGCAGTTCTTC. Its protein is CASSQDTGTRYNEQFF.

This chain links TRBV6-5 with TRBJ1-6; perhaps TRBD1 as D (6 bases). The CDR3 contains 16 residues. Germline loops: CDR1 MNHEY, CDR2 SVGAGI. V lost 0 bases and J 0 bases, leaving 6 bases between the germline ends. CDR3 DNA sequence: TGTGCCAGCAGTTACTCAGGGGGCTCCTATAATTCACCCCTCCACTTT. This encodes CASSYSGGSYNSPLHF.

The chain links TRBV10-2 to TRBJ2-5, with a weak D call TRBD2 (6 bases). The CDR3 has 15 residues. Germline V gene data show CDR1 as WSHSY and CDR2 as SAAADI. Trimming left V 2 bases short and J 5 bases short, with 15 bases between. CDR3 sequence: CASSEIRDFWETQYF. The CDR3 DNA reads as TGCGCCAGCAGTGAGATCCGGGACTTCTGGGAGACCCAGTACTTC.

This clone was seen just once. The chain employs TRBV28 and TRBJ1-4, with 9 positions matching TRBD1. Germline CDR1 and CDR2: MDHEN and SYDVKM. With 2 bases clipped from V and 5 bases from J, the junction kept 3 bases outside the gene matches. The CDR3 covers 15 residues. CDR3 nucleotide sequence: TGTGCCAGCAGTTTACCGGGACAGGGAAATGAAAAACTGTTTTTT. Translated: CASSLPGQGNEKLFF.

This clone was observed a handful of times. CDR3 DNA: TGTGCCAGCAGCTTAACACGGTGGGCCCACTCTCAGACAGATACGCAGTATTTT. Protein: CASSLTRWAHSQTDTQYF. The J gene is TRBJ2-3, the V gene TRBV11-3; D unresolved. This CDR3 region has 18 residues. Germline assignment: CDR1 SGHNT and CDR2 YENEEA. Trimming shortened V by 2 bases and J by 3 bases, and 21 bases separated the two germline ends.

This sequence joins TRBV19 and TRBJ2-7; possible D gene TRBD2, 7 bases. V lost 8 bases to trimming and J lost 5 bases, with 16 bases between them. Germline CDR1 reads LNHDA; CDR2 reads SQIVND (reference sequence). This CDR3 comprises 13 residues. CDR3 amino acids: CASAQGRGDEQYV. The DNA for the CDR3 is TGTGCCAGTGCACAGGGACGGGGGGACGAGCAGTACGTC.

Remarks on this clone: A junction end diverges from the germline sequence, so it may reflect a read error. The chain carries TRBV15 and TRBJ2-1, with a weak D call TRBD2 (5 bases). This CDR3 has 11 amino acids. CDR1 is LNHNV, CDR2 YYDKDF, per germline (reference sequence). CDR3 protein: CATSRDNVRVF. Written as DNA, the CDR3 is TGTGCCACCAGCAGAGATAACGTGCGGGTCTTC.

This rearrangement joins TRBV5-6 to TRBJ1-1, with 7 bases that match TRBD1. Germline lookup yields CDR1 SGHDT and CDR2 YYEEEE. V shed 2 bases and J 11 bases; nucleotides not matched to a gene: 6. The CDR3 runs 12 residues. CDR3 nucleotide sequence: TGTGCCAGCAGCTTCCTAACAGGGGTCGCTTTCTTT. It is translated as CASSFLTGVAFF.

This clone was counted once. The chain recombines TRBV2 with TRBJ2-3; TRBD2 matches at 9 bases. V shed 2 bases, J shed 3 bases, and the junction held 0 bases outside the gene matches. The CDR3 runs 14 residues. The germline gives CDR1 SNHLY, CDR2 FYNNEI. The CDR3 coding sequence is TGTGCCAGCAGTGAACTAGCGGGAACAGATACGCAGTATTTT. The encoded protein is CASSELAGTDTQYF. Full variable domain (remainder filled in from reference TRBV2 and TRBJ2-3): EPEVTQTPSHQVTQMGQEVILRCVPISNHLYFYWYRQILGQKVEFLVSFYNNEISEKSEIFDDQFSVERPDGSNFTLKIRSTKLEDSAMYFCASSELAGTDTQYFGPGTRLTVL.

This clone was recorded only once. The chain couples TRBV4-2 to TRBJ2-1; D is possibly TRBD2 (5 bases). This CDR3 spans 15 amino acids. Germline-derived CDR1 and CDR2 are LGHNA and YNFKEQ. Trimming left V 0 bases short and J 4 bases short, with 10 bases between. The CDR3 nucleotides read TGTGCCAGCAGCCAAGATCCCCGGGGTTACAATGAGCAGTTCTTC. Protein: CASSQDPRGYNEQFF.

V and J are TRBV4-1 and TRBJ2-5; TRBD2 matches 7 bases. The germline V gene has CDR1 MGHRA and CDR2 YSYEKL. The CDR3 is 15 amino acids. After removal of 1 base from V and 4 bases from J, the junction contained 6 bases not matched to a gene. The CDR3 coding sequence is TGCGCCAGCAGCCAAGTGGTAGCGGGCCCAGAGACCCAGTACTTC. Translation: CASSQVVAGPETQYF.

The chain uses TRBV29-1 and TRBJ2-1; D possibly corresponds to TRBD1 (5 bases). V was cut by 4 bases and J by 2 bases, with 12 bases left in between. Germline CDR1 is SQVTM and CDR2 is ANQGSEA. The CDR3 spans 14 residues. CDR3 protein: CSVGMGLAYNEQFF. The CDR3, as DNA: TGCAGCGTTGGTATGGGGCTGGCCTACAATGAGCAGTTCTTC.

This chain connects TRBV5-4 to TRBJ2-6; the D gene is possibly TRBD1 (5 bases). The CDR3 runs 15 residues. The germline CDR1 and CDR2 sequences are SGHNT and YYREEE (reference sequence). V was shortened by 0 bases and J by 2 bases, with 6 bases between the two germline ends. CDR3 region: CASSLDRPGANVLTF. In nucleotides, the CDR3 is TGTGCCAGCAGCTTGGACAGGCCTGGGGCCAACGTCCTGACTTTC.

The gene calls are TRBV5-4 and TRBJ2-2; 12 positions agree with TRBD2. V lost 5 bases, J lost 4 bases, and 6 bases stayed unmatched. CDR3 length: 16 residues. Germline CDR1 reads SGHNT; CDR2 reads YYREEE (reference sequence). Written as DNA, the CDR3 is TGTGCCAGCAGTCTTCCTAGCGGGAGGGGCACCGGGGAGCTGTTTTTT. Translated: CASSLPSGRGTGELFF.

The chain uses TRBV6-2 or TRBV6-3 and TRBJ2-3; weak D call: TRBD2 (6 bases). Germline V lookup: CDR1 MNHEY, CDR2 SVGEGT. V was shortened by 3 bases and J by 3 bases, with 16 bases between the two germline ends. CDR3 length equals 16 residues. CDR3 sequence: CASSYIPRGLTDTQYF. Written as DNA, the CDR3 is TGTGCCAGCAGTTATATACCTCGGGGGTTGACAGATACGCAGTATTTT.

The chain links TRBV5-6 to TRBJ2-7; TRBD2 is a possible D gene (5 bases). This CDR3 has 14 residues. The V gene's germline CDR1 is SGHDT and CDR2 YYEEEE. The V end lost 0 bases, the J end lost 2 bases, and 9 bases lay between the germline ends. The CDR3 is CASSLDAGTYEQYV. CDR3 nucleotide sequence: TGTGCCAGCAGCTTGGATGCGGGCACCTACGAGCAGTACGTC.

The chain has TRBV5-6 and TRBJ1-1; 7 bases are shared with TRBD1. The CDR3 length is 17 residues. Germline CDR1 is SGHDT and CDR2 is YYEEEE. V lost 0 bases, J lost 0 bases, and 8 bases stayed unmatched. This CDR3 reads CASSLVRTGTLNTEAFF. DNA for the CDR3: TGTGCCAGCAGCTTGGTCCGGACAGGTACCTTGAACACTGAAGCTTTCTTT.

This rearrangement joins TRBV7-2 to TRBJ2-5; no clear D gene. CDR1 SGHTA and CDR2 FQGNSA come from the germline V gene. V was shortened by 0 bases and J by 0 bases, with 8 bases between the two germline ends. The CDR3 contains 15 residues. The CDR3 nucleotides read TGTGCCAGCAGCTTAGCGCGGCGGTACCAAGAGACCCAGTACTTC. This encodes CASSLARRYQETQYF.

The gene calls are TRBV27 and TRBJ2-1; TRBD2 matches 13 bases. The CDR3 length is 15 residues. V lost 4 bases, J lost 7 bases, and 4 bases stayed unmatched. CDR1 and CDR2 from the germline V gene are MNHEY and SMNVEV (reference sequence). CDR3 residues: CASSSGTSGTNEQFF. As DNA, the CDR3 is TGTGCCAGCAGTTCTGGGACTAGCGGGACTAATGAGCAGTTCTTC.

The rearrangement links TRBV27 to TRBJ2-1; TRBD2 agrees at 11 bases. Trimming at V came to 3 bases and at J to 6 bases, leaving 4 bases not matched to a gene. Germline loops: CDR1 MNHEY, CDR2 SMNVEV (reference sequence). This CDR3 has 15 amino acids. For the CDR3, the DNA is TGTGCCAGCAGTTTCTCGACTAGCGGGGTCAATGAGCAGTTCTTC. This encodes CASSFSTSGVNEQFF.

This chain uses TRBV9 with TRBJ1-3; TRBD1 aligns across 9 bases. The CDR3 has 15 amino acids. Germline CDR1 SGDLS, CDR2 YYNGEE. J lost 4 bases, V lost 4 bases, and 6 bases had no gene match. The DNA of the CDR3 is TGTGCCAGCAGCTTTACAGGGGGCGGCGGAAACACCATATATTTT. Residues: CASSFTGGGGNTIYF. The variable domain in full, completed from reference TRBV9 and TRBJ1-3, reads DSGVTQTPKHLITATGQRVTLRCSPRSGDLSVYWYQQSLDQGLQFLIQYYNGEERAKGNILERFSAQQFPDLHSELNLSSLELGDSALYFCASSFTGGGGNTIYFGEGSWLTVV.

The rearrangement links TRBV7-8 to TRBJ1-5, with 7 positions matching TRBD1. CDR1 and CDR2 from the germline V gene are SGHVS and FQNEAQ. The CDR3 contains 14 residues. V lost 5 bases to trimming and J lost 1 base; unmatched junction nucleotides: 2. The CDR3 region is CASSLQGSNQPQHF. DNA for the CDR3: TGTGCCAGCAGCCTACAGGGGAGCAATCAGCCCCAGCATTTT.

This clone was observed once. J is TRBJ2-5 and V is TRBV10-2, with a tentative D call TRBD2 (5 bases). CDR1 WSHSY and CDR2 SAAADI come from the germline V gene. The CDR3 consists of 15 residues. The V end lost 6 bases, the J end lost 3 bases, and 17 bases lay between the germline ends. The CDR3 protein is CASRGLGAEKETQYF. The CDR3 DNA is TGCGCCAGCAGGGGTCTAGGAGCGGAGAAAGAGACCCAGTACTTC.

V usage is TRBV5-4 and J usage is TRBJ2-1; D is possibly TRBD2 (5 bases). The CDR3 runs 17 residues. Germline V gene lookup returns CDR1 SGHNT and CDR2 YYREEE (reference sequence). V was trimmed by 4 bases and J by 0 bases, leaving 17 bases between them. The CDR3 DNA reads TGTGCCAGCAGCCTCCACTCCGACTATACCTCCTACAATGAGCAGTTCTTC. It specifies CASSLHSDYTSYNEQFF. The entire variable domain, with the rest obtained from reference TRBV5-4 and TRBJ2-1, is as follows: ETGVTQSPTHLIKTRGQQVTLRCSSQSGHNTVSWYQQALGQGPQFIFQYYREEENGRGNFPPRFSGLQFPNYSSELNVNALELDDSALYLCASSLHSDYTSYNEQFFGPGTRLTVL.

V usage is TRBV10-3 and J usage is TRBJ2-1; 11 positions match TRBD2. Germline assignment: CDR1 ENHRY and CDR2 SYGVKD. This CDR3 is built from 16 residues. V gave up 4 bases and J gave up 2 bases; unmatched junction bases: 4. DNA for the CDR3: TGTGCCATCAGTGGCCAACTAGCGGGAGCCTACAATGAGCAGTTCTTC. Protein: CAISGQLAGAYNEQFF.

The chain is built from TRBV6-5 and TRBJ2-7, with TRBD2 identical over 11 bases. V trimming: 6 bases; J trimming: 2 bases; junction bases outside the gene matches: 3. The V gene's germline CDR1 is MNHEY and CDR2 SVGAGI. CDR3 length: 14 residues. This CDR3 reads CASSRLAGTYEQYV. The CDR3 DNA reads as TGTGCCAGCAGCCGACTAGCGGGGACCTACGAGCAGTACGTC.

This chain uses TRBV7-9 with TRBJ1-2; 9 nucleotides agree with TRBD1. J was trimmed by 0 bases and V by 5 bases; bases with no gene match: 4. Germline CDR1 reads SEHNR; CDR2 reads FQNEAQ (reference sequence). This CDR3 is 15 amino acids long. Here the CDR3 reads CASSGRTGANYGYTF. DNA of the CDR3: TGTGCCAGCAGCGGCAGGACAGGGGCTAACTATGGCTACACCTTC.

J is TRBJ1-6 and V is TRBV4-2; 7 positions match TRBD1. CDR3 length: 16 amino acids. Trimming at V came to 0 bases and at J to 6 bases, leaving 5 bases not matched to a gene. Germline values: CDR1 LGHNA, CDR2 YNFKEQ. CDR3 coding DNA: TGTGCCAGCAGCCAAGAATCCACAGGGGTTAATTCACCCCTCCACTTT. Translation gives CASSQESTGVNSPLHF.